These 6 T cell receptor beta chains were all obtained from the same sample, sequenced in a study of T-cell memory formation after mild COVID-19. TCRdb fed the 5' RACE reads into MiXCR, producing one record per CDR3 protein. The repertoire holds about 290,000 distinct CDR3 sequences, approximately 15% seen once, with 22% in the top ten. The specimen was PBMCs or a T cell subset sorted from them (not recorded which). The receptors originated from a man aged 18 to 30 who had mild COVID-19 (a few samples of this study predate the infection). Cell type and time point are not known.

The CDR3 DNA reads TGTGCCAGCAGCCCGACTAGCCACTACGAGCAGTACGTC. It translates to CASSPTSHYEQYV. The V call is TRBV27, the J call TRBJ2-7, with 7 bases fitting TRBD2. The CDR3 spans 13 residues. V lost 6 bases to trimming and J lost 3 bases; unmatched junction nucleotides: 5. Germline CDR1 MNHEY, CDR2 SMNVEV (reference sequence).

A few counts support this clonotype. The chain employs TRBV9 and TRBJ2-1, with no clear D. V lost 0 bases to trimming and J lost 2 bases, with 9 bases between them. This CDR3 is 15 amino acids long. The germline CDR1 and CDR2 sequences are SGDLS and YYNGEE. CDR3 in amino acids: CASSVEGSPYNEQFF. The CDR3 bases are TGTGCCAGCAGCGTAGAAGGGTCCCCCTACAATGAGCAGTTCTTC.

This clonotype was picked up a small number of times. The chain is built from TRBV2 and TRBJ2-7, with D unresolved. This CDR3 has 14 residues. The V end lost 4 bases, the J end lost 1 base, and 11 bases lay between the germline ends. Per germline, CDR1 SNHLY and CDR2 FYNNEI. CDR3 residues: CASSGPVRSYEQYF. The DNA of the CDR3 is TGTGCCAGCAGTGGCCCTGTAAGGTCCTACGAGCAGTACTTC.

Only a few counts were recorded for this clonotype. The gene calls are TRBV7-3 and TRBJ2-7; 7 positions agree with TRBD1. The CDR3 sequence is 15 residues long. The germline V gene encodes CDR1 SGHTA and CDR2 FQGTGA. V shed 5 bases, J shed 2 bases, and the junction held 9 bases outside the gene matches. In DNA form, the CDR3 reads TGTGCCAGCAGCCTACGACCGGGGACAGCCTACGAGCAGTACTTC. Its translation: CASSLRPGTAYEQYF.

The rearrangement links TRBV7-9 to TRBJ1-3, with 8 bases aligning to TRBD1. This CDR3 is built from 18 residues. Per germline, CDR1 SEHNR and CDR2 FQNEAQ (reference sequence). V shed 7 bases and J 1 base; nucleotides not matched to a gene: 15. The CDR3 region is CASIASKDRADSGNTIYF. In DNA form, the CDR3 reads TGTGCCAGCATCGCCTCCAAGGACAGGGCGGATTCTGGAAACACCATATATTTT.

The CDR3 protein is CASSQSGGPSDEQFF. The DNA for the CDR3 is TGTGCCAGCAGCCAAAGCGGGGGGCCGTCGGATGAGCAGTTCTTC. The rearrangement uses TRBV11-2 and TRBJ2-1, with TRBD2 matching over 9 bases. Trimming took 5 bases from V and 8 from J; bases not matched to a gene: 10. Germline V gene sequence: CDR1 SGHAT, CDR2 FQNNGV. CDR3 length: 15 residues. The full variable domain, with the rest looked up from reference TRBV11-2 and TRBJ2-1, is EAGVAQSPRYKIIEKRQSVAFWCNPISGHATLYWYQQILGQGPKLLIQFQNNGVVDDSQLPKDRFSAERLKGVDSTLKIQPAKLEDSAVYLCASSQSGGPSDEQFFGPGTRLTVL.